This entry features one T cell receptor beta chain sequence. Its antigen is not known. The method was immunoSEQ multiplex PCR; TCRdb's version includes in-frame clones alone and lacks a portion of them. The table records approximately 100,000 clones, approximately 90% of them present only once. This specimen comes from a study of OX40 agonist ivuxolimab in advanced cancers. Study background: Ivuxolimab, an agonistic anti-OX40 (CD134) antibody, was given to patients. General study points: At doses 0.1 to 3.0 mg/kg, CD4+ and CD8+ clones expanded.

V was shortened by 5 bases and J by 6 bases, with 17 bases between the two germline ends. The CDR3 runs to 15 residues. Germline CDR1 reads SGHNT; CDR2 reads YENEEA. This TCR came from an adult with an advanced solid tumor such as melanoma, head and neck, liver or kidney cancer. Sample: CD4+ or CD8+ T cells sorted from blood, taken in a trial of the OX40 agonist ivuxolimab. V usage is TRBV11-3 and J usage is TRBJ2-1; D might be TRBD2 (7 bases). The CDR3 region is CASSLQGGGRNEQFF. The CDR3 bases are TGTGCCAGCAGCCTCCAGGGAGGGGGTCGCAATGAGCAGTTCTTC.